This passage covers 3 T cell receptor beta chains from one sample sequenced in a study of CD8 T cells in Susac syndrome. RNA in amounts of roughly 0.5 to 1 ug was reverse transcribed with random hexamers. TCRdb redid the calling of the immunoSEQ multiplex PCR reads with MiXCR, one entry per CDR3 protein. Seen here are some 450,000 distinct CDR3 sequences, roughly 85% observed once, and the top ten hold roughly 0.11%. The sequenced material came from CD8+ T cells from PBMCs. The receptors derive from a human donor with multiple sclerosis.

The genes are TRBV10-3 and TRBJ2-5, with TRBD1 matching 7 bases. This CDR3 spans 13 amino acids. The germline CDR1 and CDR2 sequences are ENHRY and SYGVKD. Trimming cost V 6 bases and J 3 bases; bases outside gene matches: 4. CDR3 amino acids: CAIRPQGEETQYF. CDR3 DNA sequence: TGTGCCATCAGACCGCAGGGGGAAGAGACCCAGTACTTC.

V gene TRBV18 combines with J gene TRBJ2-7, with TRBD2 as a possible D gene (6 bases). From germline, CDR1 is KGHSH and CDR2 LQKENI. The V gene lost 6 bases and the J gene lost 4 bases, with 19 bases spanning the gap. This CDR3 has 15 residues. The CDR3 reads CASSPAGRSTYEQYF. The CDR3 region has the DNA TGTGCCAGCTCGCCCGCGGGGCGTTCAACGTACGAGCAGTACTTC.

The chain has TRBV4-1 and TRBJ1-4; D remains unclear. The V and J ends lost 3 bases and 6 bases respectively, with 14 bases between them. CDR3 length: 15 amino acids. Germline V lookup: CDR1 MGHRA, CDR2 YSYEKL. This chain's CDR3 is CASSHGQDQDEKLFF. CDR3 DNA sequence: TGCGCCAGCAGCCATGGGCAGGATCAGGATGAAAAACTGTTTTTT.